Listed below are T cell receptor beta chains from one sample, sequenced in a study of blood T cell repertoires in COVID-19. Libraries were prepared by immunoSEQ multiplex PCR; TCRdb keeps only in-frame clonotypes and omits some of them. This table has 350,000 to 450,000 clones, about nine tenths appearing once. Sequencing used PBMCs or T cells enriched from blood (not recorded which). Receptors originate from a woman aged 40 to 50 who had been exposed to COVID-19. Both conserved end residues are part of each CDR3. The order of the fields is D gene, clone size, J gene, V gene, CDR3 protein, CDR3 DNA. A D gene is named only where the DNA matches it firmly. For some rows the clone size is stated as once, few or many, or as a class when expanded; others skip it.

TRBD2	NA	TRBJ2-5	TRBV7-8	CASSLGASGRFGETQYF	TGTGCCAGCAGCTTAGGCGCTAGCGGGAGATTCGGTGAGACCCAGTACTTC
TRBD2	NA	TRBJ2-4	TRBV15	CATSRAPGLAGQLAKNIQYF	TGTGCCACCAGCAGGGCTCCGGGACTAGCGGGACAACTAGCCAAAAACATTCAGTACTTC
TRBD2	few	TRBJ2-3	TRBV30	CAWSAPTWTSGTDTQYF	TGTGCCTGGAGTGCACCAACCTGGACTAGCGGCACAGATACGCAGTATTTT
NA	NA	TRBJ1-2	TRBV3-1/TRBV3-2	CASSQRTAGYTF	TGTGCCAGCAGCCAAAGGACAGCTGGCTACACCTTC
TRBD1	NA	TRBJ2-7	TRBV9	CASRRDSASYEQYF	TGTGCCAGCAGGAGGGACAGTGCCTCCTACGAGCAGTACTTC
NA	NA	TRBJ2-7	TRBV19	CASSAVSYEQYF	TGTGCCAGTAGTGCGGTCTCCTACGAGCAGTACTTC
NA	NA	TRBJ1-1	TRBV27	CASSFQRLGSTEAFF	TGTGCCAGCAGTTTTCAAAGGCTTGGGAGCACTGAAGCTTTCTTT
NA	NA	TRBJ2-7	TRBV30	CAWSRSPGGTIEQYF	TGTGCCTGGAGTAGGTCCCCTGGCGGGACCATCGAGCAGTACTTC
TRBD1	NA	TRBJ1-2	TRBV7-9	CASSPQGGIFYGYTF	TGTGCCAGCAGCCCACAGGGGGGTATTTTCTATGGCTACACCTTC
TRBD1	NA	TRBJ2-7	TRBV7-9	CASSLAGGADEQYF	TGTGCCAGCAGCTTGGCAGGGGGCGCGGACGAGCAGTACTTC
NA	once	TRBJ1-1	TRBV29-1	CSVAATGTEAFF	TGCAGCGTTGCGGCGACAGGCACTGAAGCTTTCTTT
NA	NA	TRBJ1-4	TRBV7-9	CASSLTGSGEKLFF	TGTGCCAGCAGCTTAACAGGGAGTGGTGAAAAACTGTTTTTT
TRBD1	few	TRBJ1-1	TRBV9	CASSPLPDRREAFF	TGTGCCAGCAGCCCCCTCCCGGACAGGCGTGAAGCTTTCTTT
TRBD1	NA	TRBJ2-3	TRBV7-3	CASSLRTGGTDTQYF	TGTGCCAGCAGCTTACGGACAGGGGGCACAGATACGCAGTATTTT
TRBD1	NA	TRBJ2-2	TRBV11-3	CASSLAPDRGRTGELFF	TGTGCCAGCAGCTTAGCCCCGGACAGGGGAAGGACCGGGGAGCTGTTTTTT
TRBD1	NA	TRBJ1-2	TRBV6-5	CASSYDGTGENGYTF	TGTGCCAGCAGTTACGATGGGACAGGGGAGAATGGCTACACCTTC
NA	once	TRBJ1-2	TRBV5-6	CASSFLRQGSNYGYTF	TGTGCCAGCAGCTTTCTTCGGCAGGGCAGTAACTATGGCTACACCTTC
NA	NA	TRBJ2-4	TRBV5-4	CASSLGAGRSKNIQYF	TGTGCCAGCAGCTTGGGGGCAGGGAGGAGCAAAAACATTCAGTACTTC
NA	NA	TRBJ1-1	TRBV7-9	CASSLGRTENTEAFF	TGTGCCAGCAGCTTGGGTCGGACAGAGAACACTGAAGCTTTCTTT
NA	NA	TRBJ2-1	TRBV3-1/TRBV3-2	CASSQHGAGISYNEQFF	TGTGCCAGCAGCCAACATGGAGCGGGCATCTCCTACAATGAGCAGTTCTTC
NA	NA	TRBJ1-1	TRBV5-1	CASSLRAGRTEAFF	TGCGCCAGCAGCTTGCGGGCGGGGAGGACTGAAGCTTTCTTT
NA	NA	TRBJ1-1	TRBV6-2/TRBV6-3	CASSWSTAEAFF	TGTGCCAGCAGCTGGTCCACAGCTGAAGCTTTCTTT
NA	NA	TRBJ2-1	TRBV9	CASSVESGSSYNEQFF	TGTGCCAGCAGCGTAGAAAGCGGTAGCTCCTACAATGAGCAGTTCTTC
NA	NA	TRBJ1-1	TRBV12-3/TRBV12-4	CASSFVGGTEAFF	TGTGCCAGCAGTTTCGTAGGGGGCACTGAAGCTTTCTTT
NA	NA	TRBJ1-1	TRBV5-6	CASSLKQNTEAFF	TGTGCCAGCAGCTTGAAGCAGAACACTGAAGCTTTCTTT
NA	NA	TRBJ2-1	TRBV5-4	CASSSQGKGYNEQFF	TGTGCCAGCAGCTCGCAGGGTAAAGGGTACAATGAGCAGTTCTTC
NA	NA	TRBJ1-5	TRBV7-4	CASRARERNQPQHF	TGTGCCAGCAGGGCCCGGGAGCGCAATCAGCCCCAGCATTTT
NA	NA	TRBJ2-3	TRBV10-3	CAISDSDRNTQYF	TGTGCCATCAGTGATTCCGACAGAAATACGCAGTATTTT
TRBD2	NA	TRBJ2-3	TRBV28	CASSFWRGVTDTQYF	TGTGCCAGCAGTTTCTGGCGGGGGGTCACAGATACGCAGTATTTT
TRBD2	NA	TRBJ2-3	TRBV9	CASSDRGGDTDTQYF	TGTGCCAGCAGCGACCGCGGGGGGGACACAGATACGCAGTATTTT
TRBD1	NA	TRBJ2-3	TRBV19	CASSGDRGSTSTDTQYF	TGTGCCAGTAGTGGGGACAGGGGATCAACTAGCACAGATACGCAGTATTTT
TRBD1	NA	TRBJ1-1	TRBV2	CASRRKLKDRDEAFF	TGTGCCAGCCGAAGAAAGTTGAAAGACAGGGATGAAGCTTTCTTT
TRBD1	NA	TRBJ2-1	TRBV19	CASTRGLSSYNEQFF	TGTGCCAGTACAAGGGGGCTGAGCTCCTACAATGAGCAGTTCTTC
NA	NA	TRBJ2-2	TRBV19	CASIPRTGELFF	TGTGCCAGTATCCCCCGCACCGGGGAGCTGTTTTTT
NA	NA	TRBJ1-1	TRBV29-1	CSVRRDTADTEAFF	TGCAGCGTTCGTCGGGACACTGCTGACACTGAAGCTTTCTTT
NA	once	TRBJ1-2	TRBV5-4	CASTLGGRIAYGYTF	TGTGCCAGCACCTTGGGGGGGCGTATTGCCTATGGCTACACCTTC
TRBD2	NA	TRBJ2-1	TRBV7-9	CASSTGGTDEQFF	TGTGCCAGCAGCACGGGGGGAACGGATGAGCAGTTCTTC
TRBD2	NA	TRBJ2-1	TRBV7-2	CASSRKQGRTSGRNEQFF	TGTGCCAGCAGCCGCAAACAGGGACGGACTAGCGGGAGGAATGAGCAGTTCTTC